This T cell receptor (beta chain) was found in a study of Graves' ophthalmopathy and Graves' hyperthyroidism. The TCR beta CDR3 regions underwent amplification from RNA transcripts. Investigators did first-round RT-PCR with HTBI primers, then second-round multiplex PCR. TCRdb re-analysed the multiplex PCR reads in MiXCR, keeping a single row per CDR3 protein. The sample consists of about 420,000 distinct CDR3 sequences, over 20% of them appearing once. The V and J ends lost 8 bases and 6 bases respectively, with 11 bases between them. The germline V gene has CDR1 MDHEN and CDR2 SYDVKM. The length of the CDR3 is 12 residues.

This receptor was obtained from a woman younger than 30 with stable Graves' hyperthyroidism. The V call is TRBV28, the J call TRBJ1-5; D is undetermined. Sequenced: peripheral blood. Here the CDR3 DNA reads TGTGCCAGCTATTTGAAAGGTCAGCCCCAGCATTTT. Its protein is CASYLKGQPQHF.